The present T cell receptor (beta chain) was sequenced within a study of T-cell reconstitution after alpha-beta-depleted transplantation in children. This clonotype was recorded at least ten times. Unique molecular identifiers were incorporated during preparation of the TCRbeta library. MiXCR, applied by TCRdb to the PCR reads, yields one record per CDR3 protein. The sample includes some 500,000 distinct CDR3 sequences, around 16% of them seen just once. V shed 4 bases, J shed 0 bases, and the junction held 3 bases outside the gene matches. The CDR3 spans 15 residues. CDR1 is SGHKS, CDR2 YYEKEE, per germline (reference sequence).

Sample: PBMCs from the stem cell graft donor, taken from the stem cell graft. This rearrangement joins TRBV5-5 to TRBJ2-3, with 9 bases lining up with TRBD2. This clonotype was obtained from a human donor who donated a stem cell graft to a child with acute lymphoblastic leukemia. CDR3 sequence: CASSHSGGSTDTQYF. The CDR3 DNA reads TGTGCCAGCAGCCATAGCGGGGGAAGCACAGATACGCAGTATTTT. Full variable domain (remainder filled in from reference TRBV5-5 and TRBJ2-3): DAGVTQSPTHLIKTRGQQVTLRCSPISGHKSVSWYQQVLGQGPQFIFQYYEKEERGRGNFPDRFSARQFPNYSSELNVNALLLGDSALYLCASSHSGGSTDTQYFGPGTRLTVL.